This is a list of T cell receptor beta chains from one sample in a study of blood T cell repertoires in COVID-19. Only in-frame clones appear in the TCRdb table, and some are missing; sequencing was by immunoSEQ multiplex PCR. The table shows 150,000 to 200,000 clones, with around 89% occurring only once. The sequencing input was peripheral blood. The receptors were sampled from a human donor in a cohort sampled during active COVID-19. CDR3s include the opening cysteine and the closing phenylalanine or tryptophan. The D gene is left open where the match is weak. The listing skips clone size in some rows; elsewhere it reads once, few, many or a size class.

d_gene: NA; abundance: NA; j_gene: TRBJ2-7; v_gene: TRBV6-2/TRBV6-3; CDR3nt: TGTGCCAGCAGTTACACAGGCGGCGCCTACGAGCAGTACTTC; CDR3aa: CASSYTGGAYEQYF
d_gene: NA; abundance: NA; j_gene: TRBJ2-7; v_gene: TRBV20-1; CDR3nt: TGCAGTGCTAGTGACCCTCCCTACGAGCAGTACTTC; CDR3aa: CSASDPPYEQYF
d_gene: NA; abundance: NA; j_gene: TRBJ1-1; v_gene: TRBV4-1; CDR3nt: TGCGCCAGCAGCCAAGCGGGAGCAGGTCGAACTGAAGCTTTCTTT; CDR3aa: CASSQAGAGRTEAFF
d_gene: NA; abundance: once; j_gene: TRBJ1-6; v_gene: TRBV6-2/TRBV6-3; CDR3nt: TGTGCCAGCAGTTACTGGGGCTACAATTCACCCCTCCACTTT; CDR3aa: CASSYWGYNSPLHF
d_gene: TRBD1; abundance: NA; j_gene: TRBJ1-2; v_gene: TRBV4-1; CDR3nt: TGCGCCAGCAGCCAAGGGACAGGGGGTAACTATGGCTACACCTTC; CDR3aa: CASSQGTGGNYGYTF
d_gene: TRBD1; abundance: NA; j_gene: TRBJ1-4; v_gene: TRBV30; CDR3nt: TGTGCCTGGAGGGAACAGGGGGAGTTAGGTAATGAAAAACTGTTTTTT; CDR3aa: CAWREQGELGNEKLFF
d_gene: NA; abundance: NA; j_gene: TRBJ1-5; v_gene: TRBV24-1; CDR3nt: TGTGCCCCTGGGCATAGTCAGCCCCAGCATTTT; CDR3aa: CAPGHSQPQHF
d_gene: TRBD2; abundance: NA; j_gene: TRBJ2-1; v_gene: TRBV10-3; CDR3nt: TGTGCCTCAGGGACTAGCGAGGACTACAATGAGCAGTTCTTC; CDR3aa: CASGTSEDYNEQFF
d_gene: NA; abundance: NA; j_gene: TRBJ2-3; v_gene: TRBV7-2; CDR3nt: TGTGCCAGCAGCTTAGGACAGGGCACAGATACGCAGTATTTT; CDR3aa: CASSLGQGTDTQYF
d_gene: NA; abundance: NA; j_gene: TRBJ2-7; v_gene: TRBV6-2/TRBV6-3; CDR3nt: TGTGCCAGCAGTTGGGTACTAGCACCCTACGAGCAGTACTTC; CDR3aa: CASSWVLAPYEQYF
d_gene: NA; abundance: NA; j_gene: TRBJ1-3; v_gene: TRBV2; CDR3nt: TGTGCCAGCCAGAGACAGTCCTCTGGAAACACCATATATTTT; CDR3aa: CASQRQSSGNTIYF
d_gene: TRBD1; abundance: once; j_gene: TRBJ2-6; v_gene: TRBV29-1; CDR3nt: TGCAGCGGCGGGACAGGACCCCTCTCTGGGGCCAACGTCCTGACTTTC; CDR3aa: CSGGTGPLSGANVLTF
d_gene: TRBD1; abundance: NA; j_gene: TRBJ2-7; v_gene: TRBV25-1; CDR3nt: TGTGCCAGCAGTGAGGGGCAGGGGGCTGACTACGAGCAGTACTTC; CDR3aa: CASSEGQGADYEQYF
d_gene: TRBD2; abundance: NA; j_gene: TRBJ2-7; v_gene: TRBV6-2/TRBV6-3; CDR3nt: TGTGCCAGCAGCCCCACCGGGAGGCGCGGTAAAAGCTCCTACGAGCAGTACTTC; CDR3aa: CASSPTGRRGKSSYEQYF
d_gene: NA; abundance: NA; j_gene: TRBJ2-2; v_gene: TRBV6-6; CDR3nt: TGTGCCAGCAGTCCCCTCGGGGGTCGGACCGGGGAGCTGTTTTTT; CDR3aa: CASSPLGGRTGELFF
d_gene: TRBD1; abundance: NA; j_gene: TRBJ2-7; v_gene: TRBV2; CDR3nt: TGTGCCAGCAGGAACAGGGGGGACCCCTACGAGCAGTACTTC; CDR3aa: CASRNRGDPYEQYF
d_gene: TRBD1; abundance: NA; j_gene: TRBJ1-1; v_gene: TRBV7-2; CDR3nt: TGTGCCAGCAGGGACAGGGCGCGGACTGAAGCTTTCTTT; CDR3aa: CASRDRARTEAFF
d_gene: NA; abundance: NA; j_gene: TRBJ2-2; v_gene: TRBV12-3/TRBV12-4; CDR3nt: TGTGCCAGCAGTAGAGACACCGGGGAGCTGTTTTTT; CDR3aa: CASSRDTGELFF
d_gene: NA; abundance: NA; j_gene: TRBJ1-1; v_gene: TRBV3-1/TRBV3-2; CDR3nt: TGTGCCAGCAGCCAAGTTGGGAGCACTGAAGCTTTCTTT; CDR3aa: CASSQVGSTEAFF
d_gene: TRBD1; abundance: NA; j_gene: TRBJ1-1; v_gene: TRBV27; CDR3nt: TGTGCCAGCAGTCCCGGGACAGGGATGAGCGCTGAAGCTTTCTTT; CDR3aa: CASSPGTGMSAEAFF
d_gene: TRBD1; abundance: NA; j_gene: TRBJ1-3; v_gene: TRBV29-1; CDR3nt: TGCAGCGTCGCCGGGACAGGGGCTGGAAACACCATATATTTT; CDR3aa: CSVAGTGAGNTIYF
d_gene: NA; abundance: NA; j_gene: TRBJ2-7; v_gene: TRBV29-1; CDR3nt: TGCAGCGTCTCCGGGACTCATTCCTACGAGCAGTACTTC; CDR3aa: CSVSGTHSYEQYF
d_gene: NA; abundance: NA; j_gene: TRBJ2-3; v_gene: TRBV7-8; CDR3nt: TGTGCCAGCAGCGCAGGGTTGGGCTCAGATACGCAGTATTTT; CDR3aa: CASSAGLGSDTQYF
d_gene: TRBD1; abundance: NA; j_gene: TRBJ1-3; v_gene: TRBV9; CDR3nt: TGTGCCAGCAGCGTAGGGGAGACAGGGGTAAACACCATATATTTT; CDR3aa: CASSVGETGVNTIYF
d_gene: TRBD1; abundance: NA; j_gene: TRBJ2-7; v_gene: TRBV27; CDR3nt: TGTGCCAGCAGTTTACGGACAGGGGATACCTACGAGCAGTACTTC; CDR3aa: CASSLRTGDTYEQYF
d_gene: TRBD1; abundance: NA; j_gene: TRBJ1-2; v_gene: TRBV6-5; CDR3nt: TGTGCCAGCAGGAGAAACCAGGGGGATGGCTACACCTTC; CDR3aa: CASRRNQGDGYTF
d_gene: NA; abundance: NA; j_gene: TRBJ1-2; v_gene: TRBV5-1; CDR3nt: TGCGCCAGCAGCTTGGTCTTTGACTATGGCTACACCTTC; CDR3aa: CASSLVFDYGYTF
d_gene: TRBD1; abundance: NA; j_gene: TRBJ2-6; v_gene: TRBV7-2; CDR3nt: TGTGCCAGCAGCCCACAGGGGGCGGTAGGGGCCAACGTCCTGACTTTC; CDR3aa: CASSPQGAVGANVLTF
d_gene: NA; abundance: NA; j_gene: TRBJ2-7; v_gene: TRBV5-1; CDR3nt: TGCGCCAGGGGAGGACCCCGGGGCGAGCAGTACTTC; CDR3aa: CARGGPRGEQYF
d_gene: NA; abundance: NA; j_gene: TRBJ2-1; v_gene: TRBV11-3; CDR3nt: TGTGCCAGCAGCCGCGACAGGCTATCGGAGCAGTTCTTC; CDR3aa: CASSRDRLSEQFF
d_gene: NA; abundance: NA; j_gene: TRBJ1-6; v_gene: TRBV7-9; CDR3nt: TGTGCCAGCAGCTTAGGGGTGAACAGAAATAATTCACCCCTCCACTTT; CDR3aa: CASSLGVNRNNSPLHF
d_gene: NA; abundance: NA; j_gene: TRBJ1-2; v_gene: TRBV6-6; CDR3nt: TGTGCCAGCAGTTTTTGGACACAAGACTATGGCTACACCTTC; CDR3aa: CASSFWTQDYGYTF
d_gene: NA; abundance: once; j_gene: TRBJ2-1; v_gene: TRBV27; CDR3nt: TGTGCCAGCAGTTTTATTAGCGGAAGATACAATGAGCAGTTCTTC; CDR3aa: CASSFISGRYNEQFF
d_gene: TRBD1; abundance: NA; j_gene: TRBJ2-1; v_gene: TRBV5-1; CDR3nt: TGCGCCAGCAGCTTGGTTCCTACGGGACAGGGCTACAATGAGCAGTTCTTC; CDR3aa: CASSLVPTGQGYNEQFF
d_gene: NA; abundance: few; j_gene: TRBJ2-2; v_gene: TRBV29-1; CDR3nt: TGCAGCGCCAACCCCCTAGGCGGGGAGCTGTTTTTT; CDR3aa: CSANPLGGELFF
d_gene: NA; abundance: NA; j_gene: TRBJ2-2; v_gene: TRBV12-3/TRBV12-4; CDR3nt: TGTGCCAGCAGTAACACAGGGAACGGGGAGCTGTTTTTT; CDR3aa: CASSNTGNGELFF
d_gene: NA; abundance: few; j_gene: TRBJ2-7; v_gene: TRBV18; CDR3nt: TGTGCCAGCTCACCCACAACGCGGGAGCAGTACTTC; CDR3aa: CASSPTTREQYF
d_gene: NA; abundance: NA; j_gene: TRBJ1-6; v_gene: TRBV2; CDR3nt: TGTGCCAGCAGCGATGGGGGGGCTGATTCACCCCTCCACTTT; CDR3aa: CASSDGGADSPLHF
d_gene: NA; abundance: few; j_gene: TRBJ2-1; v_gene: TRBV7-9; CDR3nt: TGTGCCAGCACCTCCCAGGCTAGCGCTTACAATGAGCAGTTCTTC; CDR3aa: CASTSQASAYNEQFF
d_gene: NA; abundance: NA; j_gene: TRBJ2-7; v_gene: TRBV7-2; CDR3nt: TGTGCCAGCAGCGAAGAAGGTCAGGGTGCCTACGAGCAGTACTTC; CDR3aa: CASSEEGQGAYEQYF
d_gene: NA; abundance: once; j_gene: TRBJ1-2; v_gene: TRBV2; CDR3nt: TGTGCCAGCAGTGGGGGCGACAGGAGAAACTATGGCTACACCTTC; CDR3aa: CASSGGDRRNYGYTF
d_gene: TRBD1; abundance: NA; j_gene: TRBJ2-1; v_gene: TRBV2; CDR3nt: TGTGCCAGCACCCCGACAGGGGCCTACAATGAGCAGTTCTTC; CDR3aa: CASTPTGAYNEQFF
d_gene: NA; abundance: once; j_gene: TRBJ1-6; v_gene: TRBV5-8; CDR3nt: TGTGCCAGCAGCTTGGCCGGGAATTCACCCCTCCACTTT; CDR3aa: CASSLAGNSPLHF
d_gene: NA; abundance: NA; j_gene: TRBJ1-1; v_gene: TRBV30; CDR3nt: TGTGCCTGGAGACCGGTAACGAACACTGAAGCTTTCTTT; CDR3aa: CAWRPVTNTEAFF
d_gene: NA; abundance: NA; j_gene: TRBJ2-3; v_gene: TRBV6-5; CDR3nt: TGTGCCAGCAGTTACGGCCTCACGAACACAGATACGCAGTATTTT; CDR3aa: CASSYGLTNTDTQYF
d_gene: NA; abundance: NA; j_gene: TRBJ1-4; v_gene: TRBV5-1; CDR3nt: TGCGCCAGCAGACCCCGACCCGGGGTGGATGAAAAACTGTTTTTT; CDR3aa: CASRPRPGVDEKLFF
d_gene: NA; abundance: NA; j_gene: TRBJ1-5; v_gene: TRBV15; CDR3nt: TGTGCCACCAGCAGAGAACGCGGAGTCGGCAATCAGCCCCAGCATTTT; CDR3aa: CATSRERGVGNQPQHF
d_gene: NA; abundance: NA; j_gene: TRBJ1-2; v_gene: TRBV7-2; CDR3nt: TGTGCCAGCAGCTTAGGGTCCGGAGCTAACTATGGCTACACCTTC; CDR3aa: CASSLGSGANYGYTF
d_gene: NA; abundance: NA; j_gene: TRBJ2-7; v_gene: TRBV2; CDR3nt: TGTGCCAGCAGTGAATGGGGGCCCTCCTACGAGCAGTACTTC; CDR3aa: CASSEWGPSYEQYF